This TCR beta chain comes out of a study of blood T cell repertoires in COVID-19 (dated by TCRdb to about 2020). Context from the whole study: Collaborator samples came from the United States, Italy and Spain and covered acute and convalescent phases of COVID-19. Where available, HLA class I and class II types were obtained from metadata supplied by the sample provider rather than from assay-based typing. The repertoires were released in a freely available public database intended as a resource for research on the immune response to SARS-CoV-2. The material from the prospective study consisted of cDNA or gDNA derived from T cells, B-cell-depleted T cells, or PBMCs. Samples were obtained from the ongoing ImmuneRACE study (first 160 participants) and from about 1,300 subjects provided by 6 global collaborators. Sample metadata almost always included a de-identified subject ID, COVID-19 status, age in years and sex. Subjects who had been exposed to COVID-19, were actively infected with it, or had recovered from it provided the deeply sampled blood TCRbeta repertoires that made up the dataset.

V loses 7 bases, J loses 1 base, and the germline ends lie 14 bases apart. From its cysteine to its phenylalanine, the CDR3 spans 14 amino acids. Only the CDR3 DNA is retained, 42 bases long and in frame from the first base. The germline V gene (reference sequence) supplies CDR1 LGHDT and CDR2 YNNKEL. Points on this clone: There is no known antigen for this receptor. The record has no base qualities; no much larger clone is one base away.

Participants in the prospective study were aged about 18 to 89 years, lived in some 24 United States geographic areas, and enrolled through a virtual design. To assign participants to cohorts, the prospective study relied on clinical history that participants themselves reported in a screening survey and a study questionnaire. Recovered participants in ImmuneRACE Cohort 3 were defined as having two consecutive negative NP/OP PCR tests, clearance from a healthcare professional, or resolution of symptoms. In the prospective study, mobile phlebotomists collected whole blood, serum and a nasopharyngeal or oropharyngeal swab from each participant. Additional blood draws and questionnaires over an approximately 2-month period could optionally be provided by prospective study participants. Prospective study blood samples were shipped either frozen or at room temperature before DNA extraction. TCRbeta CDR3 regions were amplified from genomic DNA by means of the immunoSEQ Assay, a bias-controlled multiplex PCR. The paper's processing steps were these. Nucleated cell counts per sample were estimated from amplification of reference gene primers within the assay. To quantify the absolute abundance of each unique TCRbeta CDR3 rearrangement, sequence reads were collapsed and filtered. Productive Simpson clonality was computed per sample as the square root of Simpson's diversity index over productive rearrangements. The source is immuneACCESS, and TCRdb retained only in-frame sequences with V and J called. Part of the clones is not carried over; for the studies checked, unresolved V genes explain less than half of this, and the remainder is unexplained. V and J calls and clone size are copied from that table; D and trimming were computed from the DNA. A total of about 200,000 clones appear in this sample, around 92% of them only once. Of the sample, around 8.4% falls within the top ten clones.

Results the study describes overall, beyond this receptor: The amount of clinical and demographic metadata varied by source and participant and was provided uncurated.

This TCR was recovered from a woman younger than 35 who had recovered from COVID-19. This chain is built from TRBV3-1 (or the pseudogene TRBV3-2) and TRBJ2-7; the D gene is possibly TRBD1 or TRBD2, each agreeing over 7 bases. Sequenced sample: PBMCs or T cells enriched from blood (not recorded which). The CDR3 region reads CASTQGGASYEQYF. In nucleotides, the sequence is TGTGCCAGCACCCAGGGGGGGGCATCCTACGAGCAGTACTTC.